This passage covers 22 T cell receptor beta chains from one sample sequenced in a study of control samples from healthy donors and cancer patients. Assay used: immunoSEQ multiplex PCR; TCRdb lists only in-frame clones, some missing. The data contain about 130,000 clones, over 85% of them singletons. Input material: blood. All receptors come from a man younger than 35 in good health.

J is TRBJ1-6 and V is TRBV9; D uncertain. Germline V lookup: CDR1 SGDLS, CDR2 YYNGEE. The V and J ends lost 2 bases and 6 bases respectively, with 9 bases between them. This CDR3 has 14 amino acids. The CDR3 DNA reads TGTGCCAGCAGCGTCGGGCTACGTAATTCACCCCTCCACTTT. Translated: CASSVGLRNSPLHF. The variable domain in full, completed from reference TRBV9 and TRBJ1-6, reads DSGVTQTPKHLITATGQRVTLRCSPRSGDLSVYWYQQSLDQGLQFLIQYYNGEERAKGNILERFSAQQFPDLHSELNLSSLELGDSALYFCASSVGLRNSPLHFGNGTRLTVT.

This rearrangement joins TRBV11-2 to TRBJ1-2; D is uncertain. CDR1 and CDR2 from the germline V gene are SGHAT and FQNNGV. The CDR3 extends over 14 amino acids. Trimming removed 4 bases from V and 2 bases from J, with 11 bases in between. The CDR3 loop reads CASSSIVRNYGYTF. CDR3 sequence (DNA): TGTGCCAGCAGCTCGATCGTACGGAACTATGGCTACACCTTC.

This clone has more than one count but fewer than ten. The chain links TRBV2 to TRBJ1-4, with TRBD1 matching over 8 bases. This CDR3 has 14 residues. Germline V gene data show CDR1 as SNHLY and CDR2 as FYNNEI. After removal of 1 base from V and 7 bases from J, the junction contained 2 bases not matched to a gene. The CDR3 DNA follows: TGTGCCAGCAGTGAAGGCGGACAGGGTGAAAAACTGTTTTTT. The encoded protein is CASSEGGQGEKLFF.

This rearrangement joins TRBV7-9 to TRBJ2-1, with 7 bases that match TRBD1. V lost 2 bases to trimming and J lost 3 bases; unmatched junction nucleotides: 13. Germline lookup yields CDR1 SEHNR and CDR2 FQNEAQ (reference sequence). The CDR3 extends over 18 amino acids. CDR3 sequence: CASSLPPTGTANYNEQFF. DNA for the CDR3: TGTGCCAGCAGCTTACCACCTACCGGGACAGCTAACTACAATGAGCAGTTCTTC.

V gene TRBV12-3 or TRBV12-4 combines with J gene TRBJ1-4, with D hard to call. Trimming shortened V by 3 bases and J by 8 bases, and 10 bases separated the two germline ends. The CDR3 extends over 13 amino acids. This CDR3 is CASSFIVREKLFF. CDR3 DNA: TGTGCCAGCAGTTTTATTGTGAGGGAAAAACTGTTTTTT.

The chain carries TRBV9 and TRBJ2-2; 12 nucleotides match TRBD2. Germline loops: CDR1 SGDLS, CDR2 YYNGEE. CDR3 size: 16 residues. Trimming at V came to 3 bases and at J to 3 bases, leaving 3 bases not matched to a gene. CDR3 DNA sequence: TGTGCCAGCAGCGCGAGGACTAGCGGGGACACCGGGGAGCTGTTTTTT. Encoded protein: CASSARTSGDTGELFF.

As to this clone: Mismatch with germline at one junction end may stem from a read error. Distinct nucleotide sequences in the sample also encode this CDR3. The chain links TRBV5-4 to TRBJ2-7; 8 bases line up with TRBD2. CDR3 size: 15 residues. The germline CDR1 and CDR2 sequences are SGHNT and YYREEE (reference sequence). The CDR3 reads CASSSLSGVNYEQYF. The CDR3 coding sequence is TGTGCCAGTAGCTCACTTAGCGGGGTGAACTACGAGCAGTACTTC. Filled out from reference TRBV5-4 and TRBJ2-7, the complete variable domain reads ETGVTQSPTHLIKTRGQQVTLRCSSQSGHNTVSWYQQALGQGPQFIFQYYREEENGRGNFPPRFSGLQFPNYSSELNVNALELDDSALYLCASSSLSGVNYEQYFGPGTRLTVT.

The chain carries TRBV4-2 and TRBJ2-7; no firm D call. Germline assignment: CDR1 LGHNA and CDR2 YNFKEQ. The ends were cut back, 0 bases at V and 0 bases at J, with 12 bases in the middle. CDR3 size: 16 residues. Here the CDR3 reads CASSQEGSVSSYEQYF. The CDR3 DNA reads as TGTGCCAGCAGCCAAGAAGGCAGTGTAAGCTCCTACGAGCAGTACTTC.

The chain joins TRBV29-1 to TRBJ1-4; TRBD1 matches at 8 bases. V was pared by 7 bases and J by 6 bases, with 13 bases of the junction left unmatched. CDR1 is SQVTM and CDR2 is ANQGSEA in the germline V gene. This CDR3 is built from 15 residues. The CDR3 loop is CSATFGTGGYEKLFF. DNA for the CDR3: TGCAGCGCCACCTTCGGGACAGGAGGGTATGAAAAACTGTTTTTT.

The chain has TRBV4-2 and TRBJ1-6; 9 positions match TRBD1. The CDR3 extends over 15 amino acids. Germline V gives CDR1 LGHNA, CDR2 YNFKEQ. Trimming took 4 bases from V and 5 from J; bases not matched to a gene: 3. The CDR3 protein is CASSLRDRDNSPLHF. The CDR3 nucleotides read TGTGCCAGCAGCCTCCGGGACAGGGATAATTCACCCCTCCACTTT.

V and J are TRBV6-5 and TRBJ1-4; D uncertain. CDR3 length: 14 amino acids. Germline values: CDR1 MNHEY, CDR2 SVGAGI. V shed 6 bases and J shed 8 bases, with 16 bases lying between them. The CDR3 DNA follows: TGTGCCAGCAGGTCGGCATCCTTCGTCGAAAAACTGTTTTTT. Translation: CASRSASFVEKLFF.

For this clone: Other DNA sequences from this sample encode an identical CDR3 as well. The V call is TRBV5-1, the J call TRBJ1-5, with D unresolved. With 0 bases removed from V and 3 bases from J, the gap between germline ends came to 4 bases. The CDR3 sequence is 13 residues long. Germline lookup yields CDR1 SGHRS and CDR2 YFSETQ. DNA for the CDR3: TGCGCCAGCAGCTTGGGTCCCAATCAGCCCCAGCATTTT. It specifies CASSLGPNQPQHF.

V and J are TRBV6-6 and TRBJ1-2; D uncertain. The CDR3 spans 15 residues. Germline CDR1 is MNHNY and CDR2 is SVGAGI (reference sequence). V was trimmed by 3 bases and J by 1 base, leaving 12 bases between them. The CDR3 sequence is CASSYTLGLNYGYTF. Written as DNA, the CDR3 is TGTGCCAGCAGTTATACCCTCGGCCTTAACTATGGCTACACCTTC.

The V gene is TRBV4-1, the J gene TRBJ1-1; weak D call: TRBD1 (5 bases). The V end lost 4 bases, the J end lost 1 base, and 13 bases lay between the germline ends. In germline, CDR1 is MGHRA, CDR2 YSYEKL. The CDR3 loop spans 15 amino acids. The CDR3 DNA reads as TGCGCCAGCAGCCCCGGGGCAGGGTGGAACACTGAAGCTTTCTTT. It yields the protein CASSPGAGWNTEAFF.

The chain couples TRBV5-1 to TRBJ2-5; D uncertain. This CDR3 is built from 15 residues. V was pared by 4 bases and J by 1 base, with 14 bases between. Germline V CDR1 and CDR2: SGHRS, YFSETQ. CDR3 coding DNA: TGCGCCAGCAGCCTGGGCGGAGCGATCCAAGAGACCCAGTACTTC. Translation gives CASSLGGAIQETQYF.

The rearrangement uses TRBV9 and TRBJ1-1; D uncertain. Trimming pared 0 bases from V and 1 base from J, leaving 10 bases between. The CDR3 spans 15 residues. Per the germline V gene, CDR1 is SGDLS and CDR2 is YYNGEE. CDR3: CASSVGSAGNTEAFF. The CDR3 region has the DNA TGTGCCAGCAGCGTAGGATCCGCGGGGAACACTGAAGCTTTCTTT.

The chain recombines TRBV28 with TRBJ1-5, with TRBD1 matching over 7 bases. Germline CDR1 reads MDHEN; CDR2 reads SYDVKM. Germline trimming cut 6 bases from V and 3 bases from J; bases unmatched to any gene: 8. CDR3 length: 15 amino acids. CDR3 coding DNA: TGTGCCAGCAGCCTAGCGGGACAGCTCAATCAGCCCCAGCATTTT. Translation gives CASSLAGQLNQPQHF.

This chain links TRBV12-3 or TRBV12-4 with TRBJ1-5; possible D gene TRBD1, 5 bases. Trimming shortened V by 4 bases and J by 7 bases, and 11 bases separated the two germline ends. This CDR3 has 13 residues. In DNA, the CDR3 is TGTGCCAGCAGTTCCGGACAATGGCAGCCCCAGCATTTT. Translating it yields CASSSGQWQPQHF.

The chain has TRBV6-4 and TRBJ2-1; D might be TRBD2 (6 bases). This CDR3 is built from 17 residues. Trimming left V 3 bases short and J 4 bases short, with 19 bases between. Looked up from germline, CDR1 is MRHNA and CDR2 is SNTAGT. The CDR3 sequence is CASSDQVGDSNYNEQFF. DNA of the CDR3: TGTGCCAGCAGTGATCAGGTGGGGGACTCCAATTACAATGAGCAGTTCTTC.

This clone is a singleton in its sample. This rearrangement joins TRBV7-2 to TRBJ1-1; TRBD1 is a possible D gene (5 bases). V lost 1 base to trimming and J lost 1 base, with 7 bases between them. There are 14 residues in the CDR3. The germline V gene encodes CDR1 SGHTA and CDR2 FQGNSA. This CDR3 reads CASSLDGANTEAFF. DNA of the CDR3: TGTGCCAGCAGCTTAGATGGGGCGAACACTGAAGCTTTCTTT.

V is TRBV4-1 and J is TRBJ2-1, with 11 bases matching TRBD2. The CDR3 is made up of 16 amino acids. Germline assignment: CDR1 MGHRA and CDR2 YSYEKL. The ends lost 0 bases at V and 12 bases at J; junction bases unmatched: 10. The CDR3 protein is CASSQEISGGAKVQFF. The CDR3 coding sequence is TGCGCCAGCAGCCAAGAGATTAGCGGGGGGGCCAAGGTGCAGTTCTTC.

The V and J genes are TRBV7-9 and TRBJ2-1; tentative D call: TRBD1 (7 bases). The CDR3 loop spans 16 amino acids. V dropped 0 bases and J dropped 5 bases, with 14 bases sitting between them. From germline, CDR1 is SEHNR and CDR2 FQNEAQ (reference sequence). The CDR3 loop reads CASSLAGGTEHNEQFF. The CDR3 DNA follows: TGTGCCAGCAGCTTAGCCGGCGGGACAGAACACAATGAGCAGTTCTTC.